These T cell receptor beta chains were read from a single sample in a study of Ad26.COV2.S vaccination and SARS-CoV-2 variants. Assay: immunoSEQ multiplex PCR; the TCRdb copy retains only in-frame clones and omits some. The sample records hundreds of thousands of clones, 87% being singletons. The source material was peripheral blood, sampled in a trial of Ad26.COV2.S vaccine versus placebo. The receptor source for this set is a person between 18 and 65 years old who received the Ad26.COV2.S COVID-19 vaccine or a placebo. Both conserved end residues are trimmed from each CDR3. The D gene is left open where the match is weak. Only some rows state a clone size, as once, few, many or a class for expanded clones.

V gene: TRBV24-1
D gene: -
J gene: TRBJ2-1
clone size: -
CDR3 protein: ATSDSSSSSYNEQF

V gene: TRBV7-2
D gene: -
J gene: TRBJ2-5
clone size: -
CDR3 protein: ATSLGAGQETQY

V gene: TRBV3-1/TRBV3-2
D gene: -
J gene: TRBJ2-2
clone size: -
CDR3 protein: ASSQDTGLDSTGELF

V gene: TRBV30
D gene: -
J gene: TRBJ1-4
clone size: few
CDR3 protein: AFGPPVANEKLF

V gene: TRBV6-6
D gene: -
J gene: TRBJ2-7
clone size: -
CDR3 protein: ASSFGTTLGEQY

V gene: TRBV28
D gene: -
J gene: TRBJ2-1
clone size: -
CDR3 protein: ASSLNPEQGNEQF

V gene: TRBV7-2
D gene: -
J gene: TRBJ1-2
clone size: -
CDR3 protein: ASSLPPQGYYGYT

V gene: TRBV10-2
D gene: -
J gene: TRBJ1-1
clone size: -
CDR3 protein: ASSIAGENTEAF

V gene: TRBV7-9
D gene: TRBD1
J gene: TRBJ2-7
clone size: few
CDR3 protein: ASSLAGTVPYEQY

V gene: TRBV2
D gene: -
J gene: TRBJ2-7
clone size: -
CDR3 protein: ASRYGTTPPHEQY

V gene: TRBV18
D gene: -
J gene: TRBJ1-1
clone size: -
CDR3 protein: ASSPPAGMNTEAF

V gene: TRBV5-6
D gene: TRBD2
J gene: TRBJ2-5
clone size: -
CDR3 protein: ASSRTSGGFGETQY

V gene: TRBV12-5
D gene: -
J gene: TRBJ2-5
clone size: -
CDR3 protein: ASGLGGREETQY

V gene: TRBV5-6
D gene: -
J gene: TRBJ1-2
clone size: -
CDR3 protein: ASSRRRGSNYGYT

V gene: TRBV5-1
D gene: -
J gene: TRBJ1-1
clone size: -
CDR3 protein: ASSPGANTEAF

V gene: TRBV9
D gene: -
J gene: TRBJ1-3
clone size: -
CDR3 protein: ASSVVGSRSGNTIY

V gene: TRBV5-1
D gene: TRBD1
J gene: TRBJ2-3
clone size: -
CDR3 protein: ASSVGRDSYTDTQY

V gene: TRBV27
D gene: -
J gene: TRBJ1-1
clone size: -
CDR3 protein: ASSRRPQGGSTEAF

V gene: TRBV6-1
D gene: TRBD2
J gene: TRBJ2-7
clone size: -
CDR3 protein: ASSETSGRTYEQY

V gene: TRBV7-6
D gene: -
J gene: TRBJ1-6
clone size: -
CDR3 protein: ASSLSISNSPLH

V gene: TRBV5-6
D gene: TRBD2
J gene: TRBJ2-1
clone size: -
CDR3 protein: ASSSQTSGGSYNEQF

V gene: TRBV9
D gene: -
J gene: TRBJ1-4
clone size: -
CDR3 protein: ASSVEISGEKLF

V gene: TRBV3-1/TRBV3-2
D gene: TRBD2
J gene: TRBJ2-1
clone size: -
CDR3 protein: ASSQDLWEGADYNEQF

V gene: TRBV29-1
D gene: TRBD2
J gene: TRBJ2-2
clone size: -
CDR3 protein: SVGGTSGGGELF

V gene: TRBV12-5
D gene: -
J gene: TRBJ1-3
clone size: few
CDR3 protein: ASGPMVGSGNTIY

V gene: TRBV10-3
D gene: -
J gene: TRBJ1-2
clone size: -
CDR3 protein: ATGREIRYGYT

V gene: TRBV5-1
D gene: -
J gene: TRBJ1-2
clone size: -
CDR3 protein: ASSLGQTYGYT

V gene: TRBV4-3
D gene: TRBD1
J gene: TRBJ2-7
clone size: -
CDR3 protein: ASSQDLGGTGSYEQY

V gene: TRBV6-5
D gene: TRBD1
J gene: TRBJ2-2
clone size: -
CDR3 protein: ASSETGRTGELF

V gene: TRBV18
D gene: TRBD2
J gene: TRBJ2-1
clone size: -
CDR3 protein: ASRRAGGPRDEQF

V gene: TRBV4-2
D gene: -
J gene: TRBJ1-4
clone size: many
CDR3 protein: ASSQEGHPNEKLF

V gene: TRBV30
D gene: -
J gene: TRBJ2-7
clone size: -
CDR3 protein: AWSYWSYEQY

V gene: TRBV5-1
D gene: -
J gene: TRBJ1-1
clone size: -
CDR3 protein: ASSLRGLLNTEAF

V gene: TRBV5-1
D gene: -
J gene: TRBJ2-1
clone size: -
CDR3 protein: ASSLDAGLSYNEQF

V gene: TRBV7-2
D gene: TRBD2
J gene: TRBJ2-7
clone size: -
CDR3 protein: ASSPGTSGSYEQY

V gene: TRBV28
D gene: -
J gene: TRBJ1-1
clone size: -
CDR3 protein: ASSPWTVMNTEAF

V gene: TRBV29-1
D gene: -
J gene: TRBJ2-1
clone size: -
CDR3 protein: SVEEMLVGNEQF

V gene: TRBV4-1
D gene: -
J gene: TRBJ1-2
clone size: -
CDR3 protein: ASSQPTGSNYGYT

V gene: TRBV3-1/TRBV3-2
D gene: TRBD1
J gene: TRBJ2-7
clone size: -
CDR3 protein: ASSPGQGGFYEQY

V gene: TRBV18
D gene: TRBD2
J gene: TRBJ2-1
clone size: -
CDR3 protein: ASSNRDYQNEQF

V gene: TRBV7-2
D gene: -
J gene: TRBJ2-3
clone size: -
CDR3 protein: ASSLGTVTDTQY

V gene: TRBV4-1
D gene: -
J gene: TRBJ2-7
clone size: once
CDR3 protein: ASSQDRGNEQY

V gene: TRBV15
D gene: TRBD1
J gene: TRBJ1-5
clone size: -
CDR3 protein: ATSPQGQGRQPQH

V gene: TRBV3-1/TRBV3-2
D gene: -
J gene: TRBJ1-5
clone size: few
CDR3 protein: ASSQAQAGPGQPQH

V gene: TRBV7-9
D gene: -
J gene: TRBJ1-3
clone size: -
CDR3 protein: ASSDIRDLNGLSTIY

V gene: TRBV27
D gene: -
J gene: TRBJ2-3
clone size: -
CDR3 protein: ASSLTDSTDTRY

V gene: TRBV19
D gene: -
J gene: TRBJ1-5
clone size: few
CDR3 protein: ASSIATVYQPQH

V gene: TRBV9
D gene: -
J gene: TRBJ1-1
clone size: -
CDR3 protein: ASSVGGTGNTEAF

V gene: TRBV7-8
D gene: TRBD1
J gene: TRBJ1-2
clone size: -
CDR3 protein: ASSLTTGAGYT